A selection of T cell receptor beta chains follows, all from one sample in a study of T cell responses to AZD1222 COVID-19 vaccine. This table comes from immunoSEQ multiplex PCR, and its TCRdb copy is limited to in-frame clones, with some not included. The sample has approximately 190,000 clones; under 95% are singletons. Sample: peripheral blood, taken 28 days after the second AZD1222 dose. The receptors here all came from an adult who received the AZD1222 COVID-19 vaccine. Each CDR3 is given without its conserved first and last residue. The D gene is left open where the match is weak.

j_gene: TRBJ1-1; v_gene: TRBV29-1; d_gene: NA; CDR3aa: SVISAVNTEAF
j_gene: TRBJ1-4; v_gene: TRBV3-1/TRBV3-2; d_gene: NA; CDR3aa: ASSQVPGFGNEKLF
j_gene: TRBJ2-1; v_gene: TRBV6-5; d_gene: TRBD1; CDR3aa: ASSPGQVSNEQF
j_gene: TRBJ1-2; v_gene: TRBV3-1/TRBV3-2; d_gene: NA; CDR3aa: ASSQAGREYGYT
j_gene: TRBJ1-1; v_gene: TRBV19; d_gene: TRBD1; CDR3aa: ASSDLRGESTEAF
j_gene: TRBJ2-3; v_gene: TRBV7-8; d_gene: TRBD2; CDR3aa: ASSFQRGVTDTQY
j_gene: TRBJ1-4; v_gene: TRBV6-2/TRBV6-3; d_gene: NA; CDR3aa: ASSFGQLATNEKLF
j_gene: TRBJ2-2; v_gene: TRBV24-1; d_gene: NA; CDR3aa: ATSDLPVGAGELF
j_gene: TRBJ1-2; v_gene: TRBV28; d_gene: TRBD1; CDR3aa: ASSPGQGRGYT
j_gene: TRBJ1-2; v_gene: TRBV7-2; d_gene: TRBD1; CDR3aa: ASSYGQGRLGGYT
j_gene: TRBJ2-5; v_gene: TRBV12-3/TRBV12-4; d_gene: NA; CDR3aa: ASSLGGRGTQY
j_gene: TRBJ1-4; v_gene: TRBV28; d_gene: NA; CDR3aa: ASTSGNEKLF
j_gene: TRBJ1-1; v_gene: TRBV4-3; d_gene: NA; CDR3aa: ASSQQGRTEAF
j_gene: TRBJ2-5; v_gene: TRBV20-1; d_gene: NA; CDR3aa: SAGEETQY
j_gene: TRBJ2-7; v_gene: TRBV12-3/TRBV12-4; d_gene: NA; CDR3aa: ASSFARSEQY
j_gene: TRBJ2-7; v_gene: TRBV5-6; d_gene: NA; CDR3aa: ASSSLQNREQY
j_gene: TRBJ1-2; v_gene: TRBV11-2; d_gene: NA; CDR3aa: ASSLGLEYGYT
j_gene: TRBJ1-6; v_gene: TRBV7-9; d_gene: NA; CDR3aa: ASSPFSGPNSPLH
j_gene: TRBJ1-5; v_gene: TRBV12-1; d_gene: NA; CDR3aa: ASSPPYPGDPSNQPQH
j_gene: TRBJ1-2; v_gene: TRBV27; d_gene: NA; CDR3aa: ASSTLGDWGYT
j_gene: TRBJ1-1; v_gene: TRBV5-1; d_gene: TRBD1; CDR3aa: ASSLGTGSEAF
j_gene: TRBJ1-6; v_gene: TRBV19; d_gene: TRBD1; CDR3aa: ASSQGTGYTPLH
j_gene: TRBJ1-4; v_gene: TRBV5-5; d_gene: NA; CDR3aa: ASSLIGEIGEKLF
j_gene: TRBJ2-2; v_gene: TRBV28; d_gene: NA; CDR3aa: ASSPVRVSGELF
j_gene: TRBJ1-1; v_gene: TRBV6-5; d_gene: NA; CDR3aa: ASTPTQRRTEAF
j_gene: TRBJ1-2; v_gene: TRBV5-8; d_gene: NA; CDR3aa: ASSTLRPQGIGNYGYT
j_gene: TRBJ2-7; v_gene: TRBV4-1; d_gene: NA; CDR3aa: ASSPPRAGSGYEQY